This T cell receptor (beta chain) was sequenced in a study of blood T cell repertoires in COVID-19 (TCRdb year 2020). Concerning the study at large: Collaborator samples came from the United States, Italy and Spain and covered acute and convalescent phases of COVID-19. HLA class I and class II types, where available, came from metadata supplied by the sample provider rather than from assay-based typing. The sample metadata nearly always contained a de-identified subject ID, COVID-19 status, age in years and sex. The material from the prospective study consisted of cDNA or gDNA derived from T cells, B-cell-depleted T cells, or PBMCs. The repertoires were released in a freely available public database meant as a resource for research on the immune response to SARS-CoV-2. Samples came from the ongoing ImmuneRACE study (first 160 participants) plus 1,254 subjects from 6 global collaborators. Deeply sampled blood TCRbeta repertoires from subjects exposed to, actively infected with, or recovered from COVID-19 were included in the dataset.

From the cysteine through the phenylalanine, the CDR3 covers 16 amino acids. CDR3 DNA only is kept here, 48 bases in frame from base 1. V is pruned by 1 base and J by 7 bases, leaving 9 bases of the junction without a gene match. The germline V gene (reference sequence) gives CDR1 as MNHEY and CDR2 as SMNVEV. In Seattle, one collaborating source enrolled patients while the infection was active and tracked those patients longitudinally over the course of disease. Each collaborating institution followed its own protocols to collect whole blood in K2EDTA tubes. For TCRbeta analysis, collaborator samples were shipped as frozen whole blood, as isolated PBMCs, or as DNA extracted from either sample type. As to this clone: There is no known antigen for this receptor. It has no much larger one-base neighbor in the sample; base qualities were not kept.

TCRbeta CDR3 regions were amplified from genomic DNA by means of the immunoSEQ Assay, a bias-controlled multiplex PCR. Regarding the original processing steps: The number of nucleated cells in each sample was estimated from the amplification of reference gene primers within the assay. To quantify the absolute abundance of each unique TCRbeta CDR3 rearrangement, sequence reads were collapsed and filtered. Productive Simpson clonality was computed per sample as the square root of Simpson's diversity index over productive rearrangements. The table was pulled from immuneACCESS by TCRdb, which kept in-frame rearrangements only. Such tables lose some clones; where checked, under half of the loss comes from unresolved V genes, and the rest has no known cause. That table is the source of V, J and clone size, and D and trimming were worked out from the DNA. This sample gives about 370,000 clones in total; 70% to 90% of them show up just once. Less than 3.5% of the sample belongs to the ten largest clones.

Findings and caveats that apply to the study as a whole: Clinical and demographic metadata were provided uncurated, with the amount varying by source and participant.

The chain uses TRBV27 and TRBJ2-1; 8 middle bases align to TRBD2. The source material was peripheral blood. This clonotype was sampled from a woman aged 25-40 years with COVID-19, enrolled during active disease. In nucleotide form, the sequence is TGTGCCAGCAGTTTATGGGCGGGGGGCGGACTTAATGAGCAGTTCTTC. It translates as CASSLWAGGGLNEQFF.